This T cell receptor (beta chain) derives from a study of blood T cell repertoires in COVID-19. Study-wide background: Samples came from the United States, Italy and Spain, spanning acute and convalescent COVID-19. PBMCs, B-cell-depleted T cells, or T cells provided the cDNA or gDNA that made up the material.

This CDR3 is built from 16 residues. Trimming at V came to 4 bases and at J to 0 bases, leaving 3 bases not matched to a gene. The germline V gene encodes CDR1 SGHTA and CDR2 FQGNSA. Original methodology: Counts of nucleated cells, estimated from reference gene primer amplification, were obtained. TCRdb keeps only in-frame clones here, not all; method: immunoSEQ multiplex PCR. V and J calls and clone size are those listed in that table; D and trimming were worked out from the DNA. Of about 83,000 clones listed, around 87% are singletons. Specimen: peripheral blood. The origin of this receptor is a woman aged 45-65 years with active or convalescent COVID-19. V usage is TRBV7-2 and J usage is TRBJ2-6; 7 bases align to TRBD1. CDR3 protein: CASSWTGFSGANVLTF. The DNA for the CDR3 is TGTGCCAGCAGCTGGACAGGTTTCTCTGGGGCCAACGTCCTGACTTTC.